This T cell receptor (beta chain) was observed in a study of regulatory T cells in long-lasting Graves disease. This clonotype was seen more than once but under ten times. The time point is: newly diagnosed GD, antithyroid drugs for less than 3 months. Preparation of the TCR library used RNA extracted from PBMCs. Looked up from germline, CDR1 is DFQATT and CDR2 is SNEGSKA (reference sequence). CDR3 length equals 16 residues. Germline trimming cut 3 bases from V and 11 bases from J; bases unmatched to any gene: 17. Relying on iRepertoire HTBI primers and Arm-PCR of CDR3 regions, the team built TCR beta libraries. From the multiplex PCR reads, TCRdb called clonotypes with MiXCR, one entry per CDR3 protein. The sample yields hundreds of thousands of distinct CDR3 sequences, 16% seen once. This same sample was also part of a study on T cells in Graves' hyperthyroidism and ophthalmopathy.

The chain has TRBV20-1 and TRBJ2-4, with 9 bases identical to TRBD2. This specimen consisted of peripheral blood mononuclear cells (PBMCs), obtained at new diagnosis, from a patient treated with antithyroid drugs. This TCR came from a woman aged 25 to 39 with Graves disease. The CDR3 loop is CSARHTGLAGNGVQYF. CDR3 DNA sequence: TGCAGTGCTAGGCATACGGGACTAGCTGGCAACGGGGTTCAGTACTTC.